The rows below give T cell receptor beta chains drawn from one sample of a study of blood T cell repertoires in COVID-19. Profiled with immunoSEQ multiplex PCR; TCRdb holds only in-frame clones, not every one. In the table there are 100,000 or so clones, 75% to 90% of which are singletons. The sample consisted of peripheral blood. The receptor set was obtained from an elderly woman with acute or convalescent COVID-19. Both conserved end residues are part of each CDR3. The D gene is left open where the match is weak. A clone size is listed for some rows: how often the clone was seen (once, few, many), or a class if it is expanded.

D gene: TRBD1
J gene: TRBJ2-2
clone size: NA
V gene: TRBV7-9
CDR3 protein: CASTRLRAGGLNTGELFF
CDR3 DNA: TGTGCCAGCACCCGCCTTCGGGCAGGGGGCCTGAACACCGGGGAGCTGTTTTTT

D gene: NA
J gene: TRBJ2-7
clone size: NA
V gene: TRBV28
CDR3 protein: CASSSPGSTYEQYF
CDR3 DNA: TGTGCCAGCAGTTCGCCGGGTTCAACCTACGAGCAGTACTTC

D gene: TRBD2
J gene: TRBJ2-5
clone size: NA
V gene: TRBV7-9
CDR3 protein: CASSLVTSGGWRETQYF
CDR3 DNA: TGTGCCAGCAGCTTAGTGACTAGCGGGGGATGGAGAGAGACCCAGTACTTC

D gene: TRBD1
J gene: TRBJ1-1
clone size: NA
V gene: TRBV10-3
CDR3 protein: CAISEKTGWSTEAFF
CDR3 DNA: TGTGCCATCAGTGAGAAGACAGGGTGGAGCACTGAAGCTTTCTTT

D gene: NA
J gene: TRBJ2-5
clone size: NA
V gene: TRBV5-1
CDR3 protein: CASSLARQGLATQYF
CDR3 DNA: TGCGCCAGCAGCTTGGCCAGACAGGGACTTGCGACCCAGTACTTC

D gene: NA
J gene: TRBJ2-5
clone size: NA
V gene: TRBV29-1
CDR3 protein: CSFAGLGQETQYF
CDR3 DNA: TGCAGCTTCGCAGGGCTGGGGCAAGAGACCCAGTACTTC

D gene: TRBD1
J gene: TRBJ2-7
clone size: NA
V gene: TRBV29-1
CDR3 protein: CSVEDLGQNQYF
CDR3 DNA: TGCAGCGTTGAAGATCTGGGACAGAATCAGTACTTC

D gene: TRBD2
J gene: TRBJ2-3
clone size: NA
V gene: TRBV10-3
CDR3 protein: CAISGRGGPTDTQYF
CDR3 DNA: TGTGCCATCAGCGGGCGGGGGGGCCCCACAGATACGCAGTATTTT

D gene: NA
J gene: TRBJ1-2
clone size: NA
V gene: TRBV5-1
CDR3 protein: CASSGGYREGAGYTF
CDR3 DNA: TGCGCCAGCAGCGGCGGGTACAGGGAGGGCGCGGGCTACACCTTC

D gene: TRBD1
J gene: TRBJ2-2
clone size: NA
V gene: TRBV5-4
CDR3 protein: CASSGGTGGFGELFF
CDR3 DNA: TGTGCCAGCAGCGGCGGGACAGGGGGCTTCGGGGAGCTGTTTTTT

D gene: TRBD2
J gene: TRBJ2-1
clone size: NA
V gene: TRBV2
CDR3 protein: CASRPYPGGGTNNEQFF
CDR3 DNA: TGTGCCAGCAGACCCTACCCCGGCGGGGGGACAAACAATGAGCAGTTCTTC

D gene: TRBD1
J gene: TRBJ2-1
clone size: NA
V gene: TRBV2
CDR3 protein: CASSEFPGQGSNEQFF
CDR3 DNA: TGTGCCAGCAGTGAATTTCCCGGACAGGGCTCGAATGAGCAGTTCTTC

D gene: NA
J gene: TRBJ1-1
clone size: NA
V gene: TRBV5-1
CDR3 protein: CASSLAGSTEAFF
CDR3 DNA: TGCGCCAGCAGCTTGGCAGGCAGCACTGAAGCTTTCTTT

D gene: TRBD1
J gene: TRBJ1-1
clone size: NA
V gene: TRBV18
CDR3 protein: CASSPRQGADTEAFF
CDR3 DNA: TGTGCCAGCTCTCCCCGACAGGGGGCGGACACTGAAGCTTTCTTT

D gene: TRBD2
J gene: TRBJ2-7
clone size: NA
V gene: TRBV28
CDR3 protein: CASSLGSLAGGVSYEQYF
CDR3 DNA: TGTGCCAGCAGTTTAGGATCCCTAGCGGGGGGCGTCTCCTACGAGCAGTACTTC

D gene: TRBD1
J gene: TRBJ2-7
clone size: NA
V gene: TRBV18
CDR3 protein: CASSPFTRDRALEQYF
CDR3 DNA: TGTGCCAGCTCACCATTCACCCGGGACAGGGCGTTGGAGCAGTACTTC

D gene: NA
J gene: TRBJ2-5
clone size: NA
V gene: TRBV7-6
CDR3 protein: CASSLAPTAGQETQYF
CDR3 DNA: TGTGCCAGCAGCTTAGCCCCTACCGCGGGCCAAGAGACCCAGTACTTC

D gene: NA
J gene: TRBJ2-7
clone size: NA
V gene: TRBV12-5
CDR3 protein: CASGLVLGSSYEQYF
CDR3 DNA: TGTGCTAGTGGTTTGGTACTGGGCTCCTCCTACGAGCAGTACTTC

D gene: NA
J gene: TRBJ1-1
clone size: NA
V gene: TRBV19
CDR3 protein: CASLQGRTNTEAFF
CDR3 DNA: TGTGCCAGCCTTCAGGGCAGGACGAACACTGAAGCTTTCTTT

D gene: NA
J gene: TRBJ1-1
clone size: NA
V gene: TRBV2
CDR3 protein: CASRTDLDTEAFF
CDR3 DNA: TGTGCCAGCAGAACTGATCTGGACACTGAAGCTTTCTTT

D gene: TRBD2
J gene: TRBJ2-5
clone size: NA
V gene: TRBV5-4
CDR3 protein: CASSPSGGGQETQYF
CDR3 DNA: TGTGCCAGCAGCCCAAGCGGGGGGGGACAAGAGACCCAGTACTTC

D gene: TRBD2
J gene: TRBJ2-6
clone size: NA
V gene: TRBV27
CDR3 protein: CASTGGSSGANVLTF
CDR3 DNA: TGTGCCAGCACCGGGGGGAGTTCTGGGGCCAACGTCCTGACTTTC

D gene: NA
J gene: TRBJ2-2
clone size: NA
V gene: TRBV3-1/TRBV3-2
CDR3 protein: CASSHSGLTSGPGELFF
CDR3 DNA: TGTGCCAGCAGCCACTCGGGACTCACATCGGGGCCCGGGGAGCTGTTTTTT

D gene: NA
J gene: TRBJ2-7
clone size: NA
V gene: TRBV28
CDR3 protein: CASSWAGIDYEQYF
CDR3 DNA: TGTGCCAGCAGTTGGGCAGGGATAGACTACGAGCAGTACTTC

D gene: NA
J gene: TRBJ2-7
clone size: NA
V gene: TRBV2
CDR3 protein: CASSQVDEQYF
CDR3 DNA: TGTGCCAGCTCTCAGGTGGACGAGCAGTACTTC

D gene: TRBD1
J gene: TRBJ2-2
clone size: NA
V gene: TRBV7-2
CDR3 protein: CASSRDRGTGELFF
CDR3 DNA: TGTGCCAGCAGCCGGGACAGGGGCACCGGGGAGCTGTTTTTT

D gene: NA
J gene: TRBJ1-5
clone size: NA
V gene: TRBV19
CDR3 protein: CASSRLWGSNQPQHF
CDR3 DNA: TGTGCCAGTAGCCGACTATGGGGAAGCAATCAGCCCCAGCATTTT

D gene: TRBD1
J gene: TRBJ1-2
clone size: few
V gene: TRBV7-8
CDR3 protein: CASSTGQGSYGYTF
CDR3 DNA: TGTGCCAGCAGTACGGGACAGGGCTCCTATGGCTACACCTTC

D gene: TRBD1
J gene: TRBJ1-2
clone size: NA
V gene: TRBV6-5
CDR3 protein: CASRQGVVYGYTF
CDR3 DNA: TGTGCCAGCAGGCAGGGGGTCGTCTATGGCTACACCTTC

D gene: NA
J gene: TRBJ2-2
clone size: NA
V gene: TRBV5-1
CDR3 protein: CASSPRPGGELFF
CDR3 DNA: TGCGCCAGCAGCCCTCGCCCCGGCGGGGAGCTGTTTTTT

D gene: TRBD1
J gene: TRBJ1-1
clone size: NA
V gene: TRBV27
CDR3 protein: CASTPTGQNTEAFF
CDR3 DNA: TGTGCCAGCACCCCGACAGGGCAAAACACTGAAGCTTTCTTT

D gene: NA
J gene: TRBJ1-4
clone size: NA
V gene: TRBV28
CDR3 protein: CASTQEREKLFF
CDR3 DNA: TGTGCCAGCACCCAGGAAAGAGAAAAACTGTTTTTT

D gene: NA
J gene: TRBJ1-6
clone size: NA
V gene: TRBV13
CDR3 protein: CASSSGFYNSPLHF
CDR3 DNA: TGTGCCAGCAGCTCCGGTTTTTATAATTCACCCCTCCACTTT

D gene: TRBD1
J gene: TRBJ1-3
clone size: NA
V gene: TRBV7-2
CDR3 protein: CASSTRTGWDSGNTIYF
CDR3 DNA: TGTGCCAGCAGCACGCGGACAGGGTGGGACTCTGGAAACACCATATATTTT

D gene: NA
J gene: TRBJ2-7
clone size: NA
V gene: TRBV7-9
CDR3 protein: CASSTDRPYEQYF
CDR3 DNA: TGTGCCAGCAGCACGGACAGACCCTACGAGCAGTACTTC

D gene: NA
J gene: TRBJ2-6
clone size: NA
V gene: TRBV4-1
CDR3 protein: CASSQGGRGRSGANVLTF
CDR3 DNA: TGCGCCAGCAGCCAAGGTGGCAGGGGTAGGTCTGGGGCCAACGTCCTGACTTTC

D gene: NA
J gene: TRBJ1-2
clone size: NA
V gene: TRBV5-1
CDR3 protein: CASSLASQNYGYTF
CDR3 DNA: TGCGCCAGCAGCTTGGCCTCACAGAACTATGGCTACACCTTC

D gene: TRBD1
J gene: TRBJ2-2
clone size: once
V gene: TRBV30
CDR3 protein: CAWSSRTGAGELFF
CDR3 DNA: TGTGCCTGGAGTTCACGGACAGGGGCCGGGGAGCTGTTTTTT

D gene: NA
J gene: TRBJ2-3
clone size: NA
V gene: TRBV18
CDR3 protein: CASSPRQAGTDTQYF
CDR3 DNA: TGTGCCAGCTCACCGCGACAGGCGGGCACAGATACGCAGTATTTT

D gene: TRBD1
J gene: TRBJ1-2
clone size: NA
V gene: TRBV18
CDR3 protein: CASTGQGRDPIHGYTF
CDR3 DNA: TGTGCCAGCACCGGACAGGGAAGGGATCCCATCCATGGCTACACCTTC

D gene: TRBD1
J gene: TRBJ2-1
clone size: NA
V gene: TRBV7-7
CDR3 protein: CASSLGQGVNNEQFF
CDR3 DNA: TGTGCCAGCAGCCTGGGACAGGGTGTCAACAATGAGCAGTTCTTC

D gene: TRBD2
J gene: TRBJ2-5
clone size: NA
V gene: TRBV7-8
CDR3 protein: CASMSEIGLAGKQETQYF
CDR3 DNA: TGTGCCAGCATGAGCGAGATCGGACTAGCGGGGAAGCAAGAGACCCAGTACTTC

D gene: TRBD2
J gene: TRBJ2-3
clone size: NA
V gene: TRBV13
CDR3 protein: CASSFFSGALGTQYF
CDR3 DNA: TGTGCCAGCAGCTTCTTTAGCGGGGCCCTTGGTACGCAGTATTTT

D gene: TRBD1
J gene: TRBJ1-6
clone size: NA
V gene: TRBV6-5
CDR3 protein: CASSLLDRPNSPLHF
CDR3 DNA: TGTGCCAGCAGCCTCTTGGACAGGCCAAATTCACCCCTCCACTTT

D gene: TRBD1
J gene: TRBJ1-1
clone size: NA
V gene: TRBV27
CDR3 protein: CASSRTGLYTEAFF
CDR3 DNA: TGTGCCAGCAGTCGGACAGGTTTGTACACTGAAGCTTTCTTT

D gene: TRBD2
J gene: TRBJ2-5
clone size: NA
V gene: TRBV25-1
CDR3 protein: CASSQGGETQYF
CDR3 DNA: TGTGCCAGCAGTCAGGGAGGGGAGACCCAGTACTTC

D gene: TRBD1
J gene: TRBJ1-1
clone size: once
V gene: TRBV5-6
CDR3 protein: CASSSGQGALGAFF
CDR3 DNA: TGTGCCAGCAGCTCGGGACAGGGGGCCCTGGGAGCTTTCTTT

D gene: TRBD1
J gene: TRBJ2-1
clone size: NA
V gene: TRBV10-3
CDR3 protein: CATWTGIYNEQFF
CDR3 DNA: TGTGCCACGTGGACAGGGATTTACAATGAGCAGTTCTTC

D gene: NA
J gene: TRBJ1-5
clone size: NA
V gene: TRBV25-1
CDR3 protein: CASSGAGRQPQHF
CDR3 DNA: TGTGCCAGCAGTGGAGCGGGACGTCAGCCCCAGCATTTT

D gene: TRBD2
J gene: TRBJ2-5
clone size: NA
V gene: TRBV4-1
CDR3 protein: CASSQVQSGTSGGVQETQYF
CDR3 DNA: TGCGCCAGCAGCCAAGTCCAGTCGGGGACTAGCGGGGGGGTCCAAGAGACCCAGTACTTC

D gene: TRBD2
J gene: TRBJ2-3
clone size: NA
V gene: TRBV9
CDR3 protein: CASSTLAGGPDTQYF
CDR3 DNA: TGTGCCAGCAGCACCCTGGCGGGGGGGCCAGATACGCAGTATTTT

D gene: NA
J gene: TRBJ1-1
clone size: NA
V gene: TRBV27
CDR3 protein: CASSLGIWATEAFF
CDR3 DNA: TGTGCCAGCAGTTTAGGTATATGGGCCACTGAAGCTTTCTTT

D gene: TRBD1
J gene: TRBJ2-7
clone size: NA
V gene: TRBV25-1
CDR3 protein: CASSFGGQTKLYF
CDR3 DNA: TGTGCCAGCAGTTTTGGGGGACAGACGAAATTGTACTTC

D gene: NA
J gene: TRBJ1-2
clone size: few
V gene: TRBV5-6
CDR3 protein: CASSLEGHSNYGYTF
CDR3 DNA: TGTGCCAGCAGCTTGGAGGGGCATTCTAACTATGGCTACACCTTC

D gene: TRBD2
J gene: TRBJ2-3
clone size: NA
V gene: TRBV19
CDR3 protein: CASANSGASTDTQYF
CDR3 DNA: TGTGCCAGTGCTAACAGCGGGGCCAGCACAGATACGCAGTATTTT